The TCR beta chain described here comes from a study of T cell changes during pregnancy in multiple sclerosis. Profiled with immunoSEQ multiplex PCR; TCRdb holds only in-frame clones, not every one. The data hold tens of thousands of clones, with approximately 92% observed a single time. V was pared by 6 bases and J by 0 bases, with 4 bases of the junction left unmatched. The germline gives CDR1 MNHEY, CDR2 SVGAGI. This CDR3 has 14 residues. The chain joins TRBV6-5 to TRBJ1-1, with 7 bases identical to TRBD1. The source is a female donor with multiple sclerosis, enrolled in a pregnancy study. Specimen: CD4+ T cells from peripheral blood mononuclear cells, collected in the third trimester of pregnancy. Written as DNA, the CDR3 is TGTGCCAGCAGGGGGGACAGCCTGAACACTGAAGCTTTCTTT. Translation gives CASRGDSLNTEAFF.